This T cell receptor beta chain was found in a study of T cell changes during pregnancy in multiple sclerosis. V was clipped by 0 bases and J by 6 bases; unmatched bases: 6. Germline V gene data show CDR1 as MNHEY and CDR2 as SMNVEV (reference sequence). The length of the CDR3 is 16 residues. The protocol was immunoSEQ multiplex PCR, while the TCRdb copy is restricted to in-frame clones and leaves out a portion. Among approximately 92,000 clones, 85% to 95% were seen once, and the ten largest hold 0.99%. The table lists this clone with a count of one. Sequences were derived from peripheral blood, sampled after pregnancy. The receptor's source is a female donor with multiple sclerosis, enrolled in a pregnancy study. The gene calls are TRBV27 and TRBJ1-2; TRBD1 aligns across 11 bases. CDR3 DNA: TGTGCCAGCAGTTTATCGTGGACAGGGGGCATGAATGGCTACACCTTC. It yields the protein CASSLSWTGGMNGYTF.